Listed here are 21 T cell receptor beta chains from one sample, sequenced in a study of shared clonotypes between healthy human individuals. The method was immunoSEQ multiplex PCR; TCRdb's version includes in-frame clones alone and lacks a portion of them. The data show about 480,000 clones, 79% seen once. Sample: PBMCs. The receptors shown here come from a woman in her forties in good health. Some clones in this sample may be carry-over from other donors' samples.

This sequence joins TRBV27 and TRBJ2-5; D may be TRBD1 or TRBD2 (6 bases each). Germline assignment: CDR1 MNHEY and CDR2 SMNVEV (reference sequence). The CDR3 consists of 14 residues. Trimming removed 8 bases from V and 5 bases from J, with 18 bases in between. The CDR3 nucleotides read TGTGCCAGCGCACCCCGGAGGGGGAAGGAGACCCAGTACTTC. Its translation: CASAPRRGKETQYF.

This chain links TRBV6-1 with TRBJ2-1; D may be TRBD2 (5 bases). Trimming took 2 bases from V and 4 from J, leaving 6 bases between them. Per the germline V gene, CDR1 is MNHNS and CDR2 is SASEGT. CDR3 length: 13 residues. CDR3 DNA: TGTGCCAGCAGTGAACCGGGGTACAATGAGCAGTTCTTC. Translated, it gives CASSEPGYNEQFF.

This CDR3 is CASRTGAGGPYEQYF. The CDR3 nucleotides read TGTGCCAGCAGAACTGGGGCGGGAGGGCCCTACGAGCAGTACTTC. This chain uses TRBV5-4 with TRBJ2-7; 9 positions match TRBD2. CDR1 SGHNT and CDR2 YYREEE come from the germline V gene (reference sequence). Trimming took 5 bases from V and 2 from J; bases not matched to a gene: 8. The CDR3 spans 15 residues.

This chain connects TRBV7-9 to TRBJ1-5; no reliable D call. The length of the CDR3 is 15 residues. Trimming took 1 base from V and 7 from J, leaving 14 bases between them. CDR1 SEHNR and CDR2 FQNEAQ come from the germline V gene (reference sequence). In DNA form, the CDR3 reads TGTGCCAGCAGCTTAGTTTGGGGTGAGGGACAGCCCCAGCATTTT. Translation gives CASSLVWGEGQPQHF.

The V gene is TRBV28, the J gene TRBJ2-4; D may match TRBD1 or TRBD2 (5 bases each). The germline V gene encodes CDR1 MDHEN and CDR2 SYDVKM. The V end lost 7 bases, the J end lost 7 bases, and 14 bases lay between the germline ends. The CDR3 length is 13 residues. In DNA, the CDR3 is TGTGCCAGCACCTCGGGACGGGCCAACATTCAGTACTTC. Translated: CASTSGRANIQYF.

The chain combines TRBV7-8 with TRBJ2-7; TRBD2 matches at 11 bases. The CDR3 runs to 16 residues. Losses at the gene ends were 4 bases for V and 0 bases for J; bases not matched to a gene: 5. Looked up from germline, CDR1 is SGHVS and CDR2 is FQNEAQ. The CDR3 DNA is TGTGCCAGCAGCTACCCAACTAGCGGGAGCTCCTACGAGCAGTACTTC. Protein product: CASSYPTSGSSYEQYF.

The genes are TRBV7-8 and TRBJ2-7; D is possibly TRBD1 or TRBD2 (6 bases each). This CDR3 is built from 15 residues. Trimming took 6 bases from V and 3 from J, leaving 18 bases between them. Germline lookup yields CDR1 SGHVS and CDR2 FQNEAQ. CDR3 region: CASSESGGHSYEQYF. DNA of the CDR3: TGTGCCAGCAGTGAAAGTGGGGGGCACAGCTACGAGCAGTACTTC.

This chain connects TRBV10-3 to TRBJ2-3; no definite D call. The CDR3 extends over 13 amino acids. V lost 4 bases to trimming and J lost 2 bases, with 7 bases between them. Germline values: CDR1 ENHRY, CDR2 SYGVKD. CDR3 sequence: CAISGSYTDTQYF. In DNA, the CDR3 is TGTGCCATCAGTGGATCATACACAGATACGCAGTATTTT.

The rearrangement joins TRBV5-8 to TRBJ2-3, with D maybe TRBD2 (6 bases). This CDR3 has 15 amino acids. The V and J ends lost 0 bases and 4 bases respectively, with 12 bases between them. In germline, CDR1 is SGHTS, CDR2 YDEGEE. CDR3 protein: CASSLGRGYPDTQYF. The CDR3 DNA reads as TGTGCCAGCAGCTTGGGACGGGGGTACCCAGATACGCAGTATTTT.

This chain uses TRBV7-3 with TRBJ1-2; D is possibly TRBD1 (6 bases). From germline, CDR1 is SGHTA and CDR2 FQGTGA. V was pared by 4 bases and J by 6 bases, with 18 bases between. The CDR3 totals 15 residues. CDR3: CASSSTTGSLNGYTF. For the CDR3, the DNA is TGTGCCAGCAGCTCGACCACAGGGAGTTTAAATGGCTACACCTTC.

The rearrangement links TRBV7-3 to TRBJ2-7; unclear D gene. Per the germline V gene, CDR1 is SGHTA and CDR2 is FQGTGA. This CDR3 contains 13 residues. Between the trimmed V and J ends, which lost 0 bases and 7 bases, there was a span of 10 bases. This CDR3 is CASSLTPGTEQYF. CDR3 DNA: TGTGCCAGCAGCTTAACCCCGGGCACGGAGCAGTACTTC.

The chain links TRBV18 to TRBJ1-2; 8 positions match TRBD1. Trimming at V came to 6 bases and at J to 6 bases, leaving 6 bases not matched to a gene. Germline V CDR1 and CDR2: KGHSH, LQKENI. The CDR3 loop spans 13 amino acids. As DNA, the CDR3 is TGTGCCAGCTCCACAGACAGGGGTAATGGCTACACCTTC. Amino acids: CASSTDRGNGYTF.

DNA for the CDR3: TGTGCCAGCAGCTTGGCCCCCGGGAACTCAGATACGCAGTATTTT. Translated: CASSLAPGNSDTQYF. The genes are TRBV5-4 and TRBJ2-3; a possible D gene is TRBD2 (5 bases). CDR1 SGHNT and CDR2 YYREEE come from the germline V gene (reference sequence). CDR3 size: 15 residues. V shed 0 bases and J shed 4 bases, with 12 bases lying between them. The variable domain in full, completed from reference TRBV5-4 and TRBJ2-3, reads ETGVTQSPTHLIKTRGQQVTLRCSSQSGHNTVSWYQQALGQGPQFIFQYYREEENGRGNFPPRFSGLQFPNYSSELNVNALELDDSALYLCASSLAPGNSDTQYFGPGTRLTVL.

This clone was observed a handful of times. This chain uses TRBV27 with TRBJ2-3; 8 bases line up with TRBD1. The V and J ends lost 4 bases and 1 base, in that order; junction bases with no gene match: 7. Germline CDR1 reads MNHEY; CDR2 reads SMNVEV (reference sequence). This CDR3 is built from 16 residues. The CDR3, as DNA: TGTGCCAGCAGTTCTCAGGGGGCCCCGGGCACAGATACGCAGTATTTT. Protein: CASSSQGAPGTDTQYF.

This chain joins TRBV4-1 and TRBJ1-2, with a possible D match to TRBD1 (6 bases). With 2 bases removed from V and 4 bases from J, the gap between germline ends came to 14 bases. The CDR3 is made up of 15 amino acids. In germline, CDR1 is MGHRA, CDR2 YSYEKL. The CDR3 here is CASSQFSGVPYGYTF. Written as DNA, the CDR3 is TGCGCCAGCAGCCAATTTTCAGGGGTTCCCTATGGCTACACCTTC.

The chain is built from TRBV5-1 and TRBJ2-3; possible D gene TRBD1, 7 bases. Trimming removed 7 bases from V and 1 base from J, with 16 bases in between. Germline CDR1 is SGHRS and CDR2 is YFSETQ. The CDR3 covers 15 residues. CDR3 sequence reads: CASAETGEGTDTQYF. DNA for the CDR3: TGCGCCAGCGCCGAAACAGGGGAGGGCACAGATACGCAGTATTTT.

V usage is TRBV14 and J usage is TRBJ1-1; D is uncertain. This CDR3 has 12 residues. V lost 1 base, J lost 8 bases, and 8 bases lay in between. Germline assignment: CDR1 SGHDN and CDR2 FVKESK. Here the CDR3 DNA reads TGTGCCAGCAGCCAAGTACAGAAAGAAGCTTTCTTT. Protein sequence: CASSQVQKEAFF.

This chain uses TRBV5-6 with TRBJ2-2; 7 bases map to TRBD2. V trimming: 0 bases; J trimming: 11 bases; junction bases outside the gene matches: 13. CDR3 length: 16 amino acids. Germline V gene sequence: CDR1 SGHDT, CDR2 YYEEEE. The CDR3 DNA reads TGTGCCAGCAGCTTGGCCATTTTGGGAGGGAGCGGAGAGCTGTTTTTT. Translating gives CASSLAILGGSGELFF.

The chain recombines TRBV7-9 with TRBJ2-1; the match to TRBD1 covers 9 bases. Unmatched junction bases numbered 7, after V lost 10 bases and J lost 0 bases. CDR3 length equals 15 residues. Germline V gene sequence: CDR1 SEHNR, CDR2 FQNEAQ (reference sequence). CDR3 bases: TGTGCCATCCAGGACAGGGGACACTCCTACAATGAGCAGTTCTTC. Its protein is CAIQDRGHSYNEQFF.

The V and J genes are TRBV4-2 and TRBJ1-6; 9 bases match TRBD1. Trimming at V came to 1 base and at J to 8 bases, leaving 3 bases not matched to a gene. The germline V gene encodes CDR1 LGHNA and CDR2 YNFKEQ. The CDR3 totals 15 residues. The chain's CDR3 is CASSQGDRDDSPLHF. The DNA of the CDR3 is TGTGCCAGCAGCCAAGGGGACAGGGATGATTCACCCCTCCACTTT.

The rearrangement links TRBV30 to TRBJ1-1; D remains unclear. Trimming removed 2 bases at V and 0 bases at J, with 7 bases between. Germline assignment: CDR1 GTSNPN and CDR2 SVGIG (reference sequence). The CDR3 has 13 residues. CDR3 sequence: CAWSPTMNTEAFF. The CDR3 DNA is TGTGCCTGGAGTCCTACTATGAACACTGAAGCTTTCTTT. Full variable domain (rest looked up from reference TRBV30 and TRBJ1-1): SQTIHQWPATLVQPVGSPLSLECTVEGTSNPNLYWYRQAAGRGLQLLFYSVGIGQISSEVPQNLSASRPQDRQFILSSKKLLLSDSGFYLCAWSPTMNTEAFFGQGTRLTVV.